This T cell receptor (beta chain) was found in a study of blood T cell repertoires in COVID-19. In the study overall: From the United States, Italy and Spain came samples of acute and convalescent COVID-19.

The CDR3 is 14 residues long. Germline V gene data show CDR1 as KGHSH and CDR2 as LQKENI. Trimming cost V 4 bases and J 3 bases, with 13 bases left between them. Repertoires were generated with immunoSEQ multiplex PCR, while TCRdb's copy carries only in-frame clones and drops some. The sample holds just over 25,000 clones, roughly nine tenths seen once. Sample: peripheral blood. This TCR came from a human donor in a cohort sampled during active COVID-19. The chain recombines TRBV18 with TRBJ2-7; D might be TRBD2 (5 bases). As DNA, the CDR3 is TGTGCCAGCTCACTCGACGTGGGAGACTACGAGCAGTACTTC. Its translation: CASSLDVGDYEQYF.